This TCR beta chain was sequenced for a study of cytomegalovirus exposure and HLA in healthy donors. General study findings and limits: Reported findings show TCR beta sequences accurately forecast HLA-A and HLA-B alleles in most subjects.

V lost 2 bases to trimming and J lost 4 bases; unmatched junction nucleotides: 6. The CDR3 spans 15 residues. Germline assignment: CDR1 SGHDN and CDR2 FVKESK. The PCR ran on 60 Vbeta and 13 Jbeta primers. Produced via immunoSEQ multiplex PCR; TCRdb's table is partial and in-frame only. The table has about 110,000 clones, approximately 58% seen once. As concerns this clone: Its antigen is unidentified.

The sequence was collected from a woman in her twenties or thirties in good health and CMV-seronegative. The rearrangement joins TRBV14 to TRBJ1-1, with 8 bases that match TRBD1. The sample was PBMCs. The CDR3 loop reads CASSQIRGQATEAFF. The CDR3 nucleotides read TGTGCCAGCAGCCAAATCAGGGGGCAAGCCACTGAAGCTTTCTTT.